A selection of T cell receptor beta chains follows, all from one sample in a study of blood T cells in healthy people across ages. TCRdb re-called the 5' RACE reads with MiXCR, one entry per CDR3 protein. The sample includes 1 million or so distinct CDR3 sequences, 35% to 50% of them seen just once. The sample comprised blood. The receptors here all came from a woman aged 55-69 years in good health. Each CDR3 is given with its conserved first and last residue. Fields, in order: clone size, J gene, V gene, D gene, CDR3 protein, CDR3 DNA. D genes are given only for firm matches. Clone size, where shown, is once, few, many, or a class for clones that have expanded.

>.|TRBJ2-3|TRBV7-8|TRBD2
CASSPRTSGSWGTDTQYF
TGTGCCAGCAGCCCCCGGACTAGCGGGAGTTGGGGCACAGATACGCAGTATTTT
>.|TRBJ2-7|TRBV5-1|TRBD1
CASSRMDRGPLYEQYF
TGCGCCAGCAGCCGAATGGACAGGGGTCCACTCTACGAGCAGTACTTC
>.|TRBJ2-5|TRBV7-9|TRBD2
CASSLGLAGMQYF
TGTGCCAGCAGCTTGGGACTAGCGGGAATGCAGTACTTC
>few|TRBJ2-7|TRBV12-3/TRBV12-4|TRBD2
CASSYSGRAEEYF
TGTGCCAGCAGTTATAGCGGGAGGGCCGAAGAGTACTTC
>once|TRBJ2-7|TRBV4-1|.
CASSQEIGSSYEQYF
TGCGCCAGCAGCCAAGAAATCGGGAGCTCCTACGAGCAGTACTTC
>many|TRBJ2-7|TRBV7-2|TRBD1
CASSPRTGRSSYEQYF
TGTGCCAGCAGCCCGCGGACAGGGAGGAGCTCCTACGAGCAGTACTTC
>.|TRBJ2-3|TRBV12-5|TRBD1
CASGKGQGTTDTQYF
TGTGCTAGTGGTAAAGGACAGGGGACAACAGATACGCAGTATTTT
>few|TRBJ2-6|TRBV23-1|.
CASSSPGNSGANVLTF
TGCGCCAGCAGTTCACCAGGGAACTCTGGGGCCAACGTCCTGACTTTC
>.|TRBJ1-2|TRBV5-1|TRBD1
CASSLSRQDRGQDGYTF
TGCGCCAGCAGCTTGAGTCGACAGGACAGGGGGCAAGATGGCTACACCTTC
>.|TRBJ2-7|TRBV20-1|.
CSASRGLNYEQYF
TGCAGTGCTAGTCGCGGGCTGAACTACGAGCAGTACTTC
>.|TRBJ2-3|TRBV27|.
CASSTVGRSDTQYF
TGTGCCAGCAGTACTGTGGGACGATCGGATACGCAGTATTTT
>few|TRBJ2-1|TRBV5-1|.
CASSKHRDSRGNEQFF
TGCGCCAGCAGCAAACACCGGGACTCCCGGGGGAATGAGCAGTTCTTC
>few|TRBJ2-7|TRBV4-1|TRBD1
CASSPSTGLVSYEQYF
TGCGCCAGCAGCCCATCGACAGGGTTGGTTTCCTACGAGCAGTACTTC
>few|TRBJ2-5|TRBV12-3/TRBV12-4|TRBD2
CASSNRTSGRQTQYF
TGTGCCAGCAGCAACCGGACTAGCGGGAGACAGACCCAGTACTTC
>.|TRBJ2-3|TRBV6-2/TRBV6-3|.
CASRGGIMNTQYF
TGTGCCAGCAGAGGCGGGATAATGAATACGCAGTATTTT
>many|TRBJ2-5|TRBV20-1|.
CSASVQGIGGRSGTQYF
TGCAGTGCTAGTGTCCAGGGGATTGGCGGGAGATCGGGGACCCAGTACTTC
>.|TRBJ2-1|TRBV18|TRBD1
CASSASDRVEQFF
TGTGCCAGCTCAGCTTCGGACAGGGTTGAGCAGTTCTTC
>.|TRBJ2-1|TRBV11-2|.
CASSPQYNEQFF
TGTGCCAGCAGCCCTCAATACAATGAGCAGTTCTTC
>.|TRBJ2-6|TRBV5-1|TRBD1
CASSLDRGESGANVLTF
TGCGCCAGCAGCTTGGACAGGGGGGAATCTGGGGCCAACGTCCTGACTTTC
>.|TRBJ2-3|TRBV10-3|.
CAISAGGSADTQYF
TGTGCCATCAGTGCTGGGGGGTCGGCAGATACGCAGTATTTT
>few|TRBJ2-5|TRBV27|.
CASRRDFEETQYF
TGTGCCAGCAGGCGGGACTTCGAAGAGACCCAGTACTTC
>.|TRBJ2-1|TRBV5-1|.
CASSGTGFNEQFF
TGCGCCAGCAGCGGAACAGGGTTCAATGAGCAGTTCTTC
>.|TRBJ1-5|TRBV6-5|.
CASSVTRDNHQPQHF
TGTGCCAGCAGTGTCACGCGGGACAACCATCAGCCCCAGCATTTT
>few|TRBJ2-5|TRBV23-1|.
CASRFPGASRAQYF
TGCGCCAGCCGCTTTCCAGGGGCCTCGAGGGCCCAGTACTTC
>.|TRBJ2-7|TRBV29-1|TRBD2
CSVALGAGAYEQYF
TGCAGCGTTGCCCTGGGAGCGGGAGCATACGAGCAGTACTTC
>many|TRBJ2-7|TRBV4-2|TRBD2
CASSPVGTSAYEQYF
TGTGCCAGCAGCCCCGTCGGGACTAGCGCATACGAGCAGTACTTC
>many|TRBJ1-2|TRBV15|.
CATSSGRGANYGYTF
TGTGCCACCAGCAGTGGGAGAGGGGCGAACTATGGCTACACCTTC
>.|TRBJ2-2|TRBV6-5|TRBD2
CASSYGGTSSGELFF
TGTGCCAGCAGTTACGGCGGGACTAGCTCCGGGGAGCTGTTTTTT
>few|TRBJ1-5|TRBV11-2|.
CASSEGTHQPQHF
TGTGCCAGCAGCGAAGGGACCCATCAGCCCCAGCATTTT
>.|TRBJ2-1|TRBV6-6|.
CASSYGRDRGNGQFF
TGTGCCAGCAGTTACGGGCGGGATAGGGGCAATGGGCAGTTCTTC
>.|TRBJ2-7|TRBV7-9|TRBD1
CASSMDRSYEQYF
TGTGCCAGCAGCATGGACAGGTCCTACGAGCAGTACTTC
>.|TRBJ2-3|TRBV7-3|.
CASSSVRGSTDTQYF
TGTGCCAGCAGCTCCGTTCGGGGTAGCACAGATACGCAGTATTTT
>few|TRBJ2-1|TRBV4-2|.
CASSQDLSGKVNEQFF
TGTGCCAGCAGCCAAGATCTGTCCGGGAAGGTCAATGAGCAGTTCTTC
>few|TRBJ2-7|TRBV5-1|.
CASSQDPRGEQYF
TGCGCCAGCAGCCAAGATCCCCGGGGCGAGCAGTACTTC
>.|TRBJ2-1|TRBV28|.
CASSLTRVESYNEQFF
TGTGCCAGCAGTTTAACCCGAGTTGAATCCTACAATGAGCAGTTCTTC
>once|TRBJ2-6|TRBV7-2|.
CASSLGIYSGANVLTF
TGTGCCAGCAGCTTAGGGATTTACTCTGGGGCCAACGTCCTGACTTTC
>many|TRBJ1-2|TRBV7-2|.
CASSLSENYGYTF
TGTGCCAGCAGCCTGTCGGAGAACTATGGCTACACCTTC
>few|TRBJ2-7|TRBV19|.
CASSKGGLSEQYF
TGTGCCAGTAGTAAGGGGGGCCTCTCCGAGCAGTACTTC